One and the same sample provided the 20 T cell receptor beta chains below, sequenced in a study of T cell responses to AZD1222 COVID-19 vaccine. Assay used: immunoSEQ multiplex PCR; TCRdb lists only in-frame clones, some missing. The sample lists some 170,000 clones; about 90% were seen once. Sequencing used peripheral blood, obtained 28 days after the second AZD1222 dose. The receptors stem from an adult who received the AZD1222 COVID-19 vaccine.

This rearrangement joins TRBV13 to TRBJ1-1; no clear D. In germline, CDR1 is PRHDT, CDR2 FYEKMQ (reference sequence). The CDR3 length is 15 residues. Trimming took off 1 base at V and 0 bases at J, with 9 bases between the two ends. The CDR3 nucleotides read TGTGCCAGCAGCTTAGAGTCATACCTGAACACTGAAGCTTTCTTT. Its translation is CASSLESYLNTEAFF. Complete variable domain (other parts from reference TRBV13 and TRBJ1-1): AAGVIQSPRHLIKEKRETATLKCYPIPRHDTVYWYQQGPGQDPQFLISFYEKMQSDKGSIPDRFSAQQFSDYHSELNMSSLELGDSALYFCASSLESYLNTEAFFGQGTRLTVV.

The chain couples TRBV5-5 to TRBJ1-2; D gene ambiguous. CDR3 length equals 13 residues. The V and J ends lost 0 bases and 8 bases respectively, with 11 bases between them. Germline CDR1 and CDR2: SGHKS and YYEKEE (reference sequence). The CDR3 region is CASSLGLSEGYTF. The CDR3 DNA reads TGTGCCAGCAGCTTGGGATTGTCAGAAGGCTACACCTTC.

This chain joins TRBV25-1 and TRBJ2-7; no clear D gene. V shed 4 bases and J shed 0 bases, with 1 base lying between them. Germline lookup yields CDR1 MGHDK and CDR2 SYGVNS. This CDR3 is built from 11 residues. CDR3 loop: CASSASYEQYF. The CDR3 DNA sequence: TGTGCCAGCAGTGCCTCCTACGAGCAGTACTTC.

The chain links TRBV27 to TRBJ2-7; the match to TRBD1 covers 7 bases. This CDR3 has 13 amino acids. Trimming removed 6 bases from V and 3 bases from J; junction bases left unmatched: 5. The germline V gene encodes CDR1 MNHEY and CDR2 SMNVEV (reference sequence). The CDR3 region has the DNA TGTGCCAGCAGCCCGGGACAGTACTACGAGCAGTACTTC. As protein: CASSPGQYYEQYF.

This clone was detected once. The rearrangement uses TRBV30 and TRBJ1-1; D gene ambiguous. The CDR3 consists of 11 residues. Per the germline V gene, CDR1 is GTSNPN and CDR2 is SVGIG (reference sequence). V was trimmed by 1 base and J by 8 bases, leaving 8 bases between them. In DNA form, the CDR3 reads TGTGCCTGGAGTGGGGAAGGGGAAGCTTTCTTT. This encodes CAWSGEGEAFF.

This clone was picked up a small number of times. Different DNA sequences within this sample yield the same CDR3. The chain recombines TRBV7-9 with TRBJ2-7; D is unclear. Germline-derived CDR1 and CDR2 are SEHNR and FQNEAQ (reference sequence). The CDR3 is 11 residues long. V shed 3 bases and J shed 3 bases, with 3 bases lying between them. CDR3 protein: CASSFSYEQYF. The CDR3 DNA reads TGTGCCAGCAGCTTTAGCTACGAGCAGTACTTC.

The chain is built from TRBV28 and TRBJ1-1; no clear D. V lost 3 bases and J lost 10, with 21 bases in between. Germline assignment: CDR1 MDHEN and CDR2 SYDVKM. The CDR3 length is 15 residues. CDR3 bases: TGTGCCAGCAGTTTTAGGGCCTGGACCCGGGTAGGAGCTTTCTTT. Translation gives CASSFRAWTRVGAFF.

This clone was recorded only once. The CDR3 nucleotides read TGTGCCAGCAGCCAGATACAGGGCCTCTCTGGAAACACCATATATTTT. Encoded protein: CASSQIQGLSGNTIYF. The rearrangement uses TRBV3-1 (or the pseudogene TRBV3-2) and TRBJ1-3; D perhaps matches TRBD1 (6 bases). V lost 3 bases, J lost 0 bases, and 12 bases lay in between. This CDR3 region has 16 residues. Germline V CDR1 and CDR2: LGHDT, YNNKEL (reference sequence).

This clone was found once. The rearrangement links TRBV10-2 to TRBJ2-7; 12 nucleotides align to TRBD1. The germline V gene has CDR1 WSHSY and CDR2 SAAADI. The length of the CDR3 is 14 residues. The junction had 4 bases not matched to a gene; V was cut back by 6 bases and J by 4 bases. CDR3 nucleotide sequence: TGCGCCAGCAGAACGGGACAGGGGGCTTACGAGCAGTACTTC. It is translated as CASRTGQGAYEQYF.

This chain joins TRBV18 and TRBJ1-1, with TRBD1 identical over 7 bases. The CDR3 has 18 amino acids. Germline V lookup: CDR1 KGHSH, CDR2 LQKENI. V trimming: 3 bases; J trimming: 6 bases; junction bases outside the gene matches: 19. The chain's CDR3 is CASSPGHSTGAAGAEAFF. CDR3 DNA sequence: TGTGCCAGCTCACCCGGCCATTCCACAGGGGCGGCGGGGGCTGAAGCTTTCTTT.

CDR3 sequence reads: CASSYSTGRDNYGYTF. The DNA of the CDR3 is TGTGCCAGCAGTTACTCGACCGGCAGGGATAACTATGGCTACACCTTC. This chain uses TRBV6-5 with TRBJ1-2; D possibly corresponds to TRBD1 (5 bases). There are 16 residues in the CDR3. The germline V and J ends were trimmed by 0 bases and 1 base, with 12 bases remaining between them. The germline V gene has CDR1 MNHEY and CDR2 SVGAGI.

The chain links TRBV6-1 to TRBJ1-1; weak D call: TRBD1 (5 bases). The V and J ends lost 3 bases and 2 bases respectively, with 10 bases between them. The CDR3 spans 14 residues. CDR1 MNHNS and CDR2 SASEGT come from the germline V gene. The CDR3 coding sequence is TGTGCCAGCAGTGACGGGGGGGTCAACACTGAAGCTTTCTTT. Its protein is CASSDGGVNTEAFF.

The CDR3 loop is CASSGTGTDTQYF. Here the CDR3 DNA reads TGTGCCAGCAGCGGGACAGGGACAGATACGCAGTATTTT. The V call is TRBV5-4, the J call TRBJ2-3; TRBD1 matches at 9 bases. Germline-derived CDR1 and CDR2 are SGHNT and YYREEE (reference sequence). Trimming removed 4 bases from V and 3 bases from J; junction bases left unmatched: 0. The length of the CDR3 is 13 residues.

V is TRBV30 and J is TRBJ1-1; 10 bases match TRBD1. The V gene's germline CDR1 is GTSNPN and CDR2 SVGIG (reference sequence). CDR3 length: 16 residues. V dropped 4 bases and J dropped 7; count of bases not matched to a gene: 15. CDR3 sequence (DNA): TGTGCCTGGATCATCCATCCGGGACAGGGGCCCTTTGAAGCTTTCTTT. As protein: CAWIIHPGQGPFEAFF.

The V and J genes are TRBV5-1 and TRBJ2-3; no clear D. V lost 0 bases and J 3 bases, leaving 5 bases between the germline ends. CDR1 is SGHRS, CDR2 YFSETQ, per germline. The CDR3 covers 13 residues. CDR3 in DNA: TGCGCCAGCAGCTTGGCTGTGACAGATACGCAGTATTTT. It translates to CASSLAVTDTQYF.

Comment on this clone: Germline and junction disagree at one end, which may indicate a read error. The chain links TRBV12-3 or TRBV12-4 to TRBJ1-4; D gene ambiguous. This CDR3 has 13 amino acids. CDR3 DNA: TGTGCCAGCAGTTTAACGAACACAGTTAACCCAGACTTT. Its translation: CASSLTNTVNPDF.

The CDR3 sequence: CASTSGSYGYTF. The DNA of the CDR3 is TGTGCCAGCACCTCAGGGAGTTATGGCTACACCTTC. The rearrangement links TRBV3-1 (or the pseudogene TRBV3-2) to TRBJ1-2; the D gene is possibly TRBD1 (5 bases). Germline CDR1 reads LGHDT; CDR2 reads YNNKEL (reference sequence). Trimming stripped 7 bases from V and 5 bases from J, with 11 bases between. The CDR3 length is 12 residues.

This sequence joins TRBV5-4 and TRBJ2-1; D unresolved. The CDR3 covers 12 residues. Germline V CDR1 and CDR2: SGHNT, YYREEE (reference sequence). Trimming stripped 2 bases from V and 5 bases from J, with 5 bases between. The DNA for the CDR3 is TGTGCCAGCAGCTTTAGCCACAATGAGCAGTTCTTC. This gives the protein CASSFSHNEQFF. Based on the CDR3 plus reference TRBV5-4 and TRBJ2-1, the full variable domain is ETGVTQSPTHLIKTRGQQVTLRCSSQSGHNTVSWYQQALGQGPQFIFQYYREEENGRGNFPPRFSGLQFPNYSSELNVNALELDDSALYLCASSFSHNEQFFGPGTRLTVL.

This CDR3 reads CASSPTGTDTQYF. As DNA, the CDR3 is TGTGCCAGCAGCCCGACAGGCACAGATACGCAGTATTTT. The chain recombines TRBV4-2 with TRBJ2-3, with D perhaps TRBD1 (5 bases). V lost 4 bases, J lost 1 base, and 6 bases lay in between. The CDR3 contains 13 residues. The germline gives CDR1 LGHNA, CDR2 YNFKEQ.

The J gene is TRBJ2-7, the V gene TRBV29-1; the match to TRBD1 covers 8 bases. CDR3 size: 14 residues. Germline CDR1 is SQVTM and CDR2 is ANQGSEA. The ends lost 6 bases at V and 0 bases at J; junction bases unmatched: 7. The CDR3 protein is CSVSTGVSSYEQYF. DNA of the CDR3: TGCAGCGTATCGACAGGGGTGAGCTCCTACGAGCAGTACTTC.